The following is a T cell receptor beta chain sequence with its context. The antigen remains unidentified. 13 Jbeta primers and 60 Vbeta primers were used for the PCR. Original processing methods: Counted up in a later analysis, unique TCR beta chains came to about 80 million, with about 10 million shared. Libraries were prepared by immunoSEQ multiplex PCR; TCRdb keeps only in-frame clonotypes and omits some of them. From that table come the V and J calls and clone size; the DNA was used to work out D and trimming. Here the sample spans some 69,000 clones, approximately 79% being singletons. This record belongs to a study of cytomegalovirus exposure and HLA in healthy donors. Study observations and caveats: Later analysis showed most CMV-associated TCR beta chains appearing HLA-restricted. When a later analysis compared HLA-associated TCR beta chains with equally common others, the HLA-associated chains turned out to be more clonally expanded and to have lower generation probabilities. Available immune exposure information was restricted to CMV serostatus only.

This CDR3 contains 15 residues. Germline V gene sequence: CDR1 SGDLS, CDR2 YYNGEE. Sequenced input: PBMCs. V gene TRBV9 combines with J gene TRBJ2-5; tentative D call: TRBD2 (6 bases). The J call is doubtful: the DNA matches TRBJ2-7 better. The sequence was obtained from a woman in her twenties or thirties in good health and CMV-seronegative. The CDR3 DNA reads TGTGCCAGCAGCCCGCGGGACTTACTCTCCTACGAGCAGTACTTC. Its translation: CASSPRDLLSYEQYF.